The clone carrying this T cell receptor (beta chain) has a handful of counts. The data originate from a study of blood T cell repertoires in COVID-19. For the study at large: From the United States, Italy and Spain came samples of acute and convalescent COVID-19.

Sequencing used immunoSEQ multiplex PCR; TCRdb keeps in-frame clones, though not all of them. This repertoire shows about 220,000 clones, approximately 90% found once; its top ten account for around 2.6%. CDR3 length: 14 amino acids. Trimming cost V 2 bases and J 5 bases, with 13 bases left between them. CDR1 is SGHRS, CDR2 YFSETQ, per germline. The chain employs TRBV5-1 and TRBJ1-1; D gene uncertain. The sequence came from a woman in her twenties or thirties with acute COVID-19. The sequencing sample was made of PBMCs or T cells enriched from blood (not recorded which). Here the CDR3 reads CASSLPGPGTEAFF. The CDR3 DNA reads TGCGCCAGCAGCTTACCGGGCCCGGGGACTGAAGCTTTCTTT.